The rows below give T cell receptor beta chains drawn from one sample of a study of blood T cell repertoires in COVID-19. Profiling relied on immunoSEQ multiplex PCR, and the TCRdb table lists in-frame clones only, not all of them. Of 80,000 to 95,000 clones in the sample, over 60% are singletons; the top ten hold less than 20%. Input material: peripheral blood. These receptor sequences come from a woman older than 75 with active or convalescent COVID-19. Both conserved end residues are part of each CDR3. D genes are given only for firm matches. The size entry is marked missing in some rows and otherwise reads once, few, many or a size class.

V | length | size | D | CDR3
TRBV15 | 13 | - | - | CATRGLSNQPQHF
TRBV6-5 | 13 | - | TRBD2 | CASLSRGGLGQYF
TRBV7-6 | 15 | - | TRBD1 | CASSPRTGGGETQYF
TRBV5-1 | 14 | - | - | CASSGTGITGELFF
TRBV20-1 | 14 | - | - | CSASSGTSTDTQYF
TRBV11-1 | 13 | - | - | CASSRHIGEKLFF
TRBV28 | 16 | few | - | CASTPQGSIYNSPLHF
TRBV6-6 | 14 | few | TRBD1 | CASSYSGQLNTIYF
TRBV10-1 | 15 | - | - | CASSESRQGPYGYTF
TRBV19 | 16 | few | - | CASSNRVGIGTDTQYF
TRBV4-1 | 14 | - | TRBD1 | CASSPRQGGPEAFF
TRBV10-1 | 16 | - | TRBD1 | CASSPTGTGKSLEQYF
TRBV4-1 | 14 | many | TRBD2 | CASSFGLETGELFF
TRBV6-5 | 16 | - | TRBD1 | CASSYRGQGPQETQYF
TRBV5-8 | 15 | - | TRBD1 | CASSLRTGATLELFF
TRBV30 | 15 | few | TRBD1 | CAWSVPGTGGSPLHF
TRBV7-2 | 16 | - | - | CASSQSLQRGSSEAFF
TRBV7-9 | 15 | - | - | CASSTFIGAPGELFF
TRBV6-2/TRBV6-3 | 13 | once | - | CASSLRGNQPQHF
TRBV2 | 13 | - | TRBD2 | CASGLAGTDTQYF
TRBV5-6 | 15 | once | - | CASSLGRERRYEQYF
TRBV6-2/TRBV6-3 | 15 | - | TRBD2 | CASSYLAGGLEEQYF
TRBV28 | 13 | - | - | CASSMTVATEAFF
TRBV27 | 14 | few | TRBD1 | CASSITGGLQPQHF
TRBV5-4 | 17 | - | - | CASRVYRMGSYNSPLHF
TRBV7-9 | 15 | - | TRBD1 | CASSIPGQGTETQYF
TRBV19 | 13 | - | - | CASSPGHPYEQYF
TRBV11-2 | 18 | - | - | CASSFKGRKGGDTGELFF
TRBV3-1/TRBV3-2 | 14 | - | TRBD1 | CASSATGETYGYTF
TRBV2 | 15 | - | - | CASSGFVQGNSPLHF
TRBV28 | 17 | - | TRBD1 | CASSLEPQGARTDTQYF
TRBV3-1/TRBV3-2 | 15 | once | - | CASSQEIGGNSPLHF
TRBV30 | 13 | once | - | CAWADSLNTEAFF
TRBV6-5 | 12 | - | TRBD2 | CATRTSGDRQYF
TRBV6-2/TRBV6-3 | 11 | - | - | CASSSTDTQYF
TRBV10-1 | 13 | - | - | CASSGNREGGYTF
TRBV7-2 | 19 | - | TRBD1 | CASSLRGDREIYLNTEAFF
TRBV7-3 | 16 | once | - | CASSSHRVRNTGELFF
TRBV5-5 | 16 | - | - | CASSLHHRDFLEKLFF
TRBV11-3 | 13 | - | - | CASSLVGETEAFF
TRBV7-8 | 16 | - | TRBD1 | CASSLSTGAVGTEAFF
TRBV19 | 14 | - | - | CASSRGSNTGELFF
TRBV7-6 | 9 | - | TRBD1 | CAAPSGGHF
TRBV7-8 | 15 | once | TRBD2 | CASQERGGNQETQYF
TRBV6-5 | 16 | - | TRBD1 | CASSYRRGTGQKGAFF
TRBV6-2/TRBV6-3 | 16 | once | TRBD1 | CASSYSGTGINYGYTF
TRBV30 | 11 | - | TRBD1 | CACLTGNEQYF
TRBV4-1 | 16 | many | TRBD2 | CASSQLGLAGVETQYF
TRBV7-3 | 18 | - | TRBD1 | CASSLTGAAGGWTDTQYF
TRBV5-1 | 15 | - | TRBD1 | CASSLGTGYDSPLHF
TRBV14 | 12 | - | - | CASSLDYYEQYF
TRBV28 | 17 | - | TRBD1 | CAIELSEGQGAGYGYTF